Given below is one T cell receptor beta chain in context. What it recognizes is unknown. This sample was taken from a study of cytomegalovirus exposure and HLA in healthy donors. Study-level information: Caucasian-associated ancestry cluster membership applied to about 83% of 398 genotyped donors.

Points from the study as a whole: The study flagged some 180 TCR beta chains as cytomegalovirus-associated.

The PCR ran on 60 Vbeta and 13 Jbeta primers. Sequencing was performed with immunoSEQ multiplex PCR; in TCRdb, only in-frame clones are kept and a portion is missing. The table for this sample gives around 140,000 clones. Sequenced input: PBMCs. The receptor was isolated from a woman aged 45-59 years in good health and CMV-seronegative.

CDR3: CASHRDRGSGELFF. DNA for the CDR3: TGTGCCAGTCACCGGGACAGGGGTTCCGGGGAGCTGTTTTTT. The chain has TRBV6-6 and TRBJ2-2, with 10 bases matching TRBD1. V lost 9 bases and J lost 6; bases outside the gene matches: 7. This CDR3 contains 14 residues. CDR1 is MNHNY, CDR2 SVGAGI, per germline (reference sequence).